The 3 T cell receptor beta chains presented below share a single source sample, sequenced in a study of control samples from healthy donors and cancer patients. This table comes from immunoSEQ multiplex PCR, and its TCRdb copy is limited to in-frame clones, with some not included. In the table there are 100,000 to 150,000 clones, less than 90% of which are singletons. Sequencing was done on a sample of blood. These receptors came from a young man in good health.

This chain uses TRBV5-1 with TRBJ1-1; D is possibly TRBD1 (5 bases). CDR3 length: 14 amino acids. Looked up from germline, CDR1 is SGHRS and CDR2 is YFSETQ. The V end was cut by 4 bases, the J end by 5 bases, with 15 bases between. CDR3 in amino acids: CASSPGGFATEAFF. The CDR3 DNA is TGCGCCAGCAGCCCTGGGGGATTTGCTACTGAAGCTTTCTTT.

This chain joins TRBV9 and TRBJ2-3; a weak D match, TRBD2 (6 bases). Trimming pared 0 bases from V and 1 base from J, leaving 12 bases between. Germline V lookup: CDR1 SGDLS, CDR2 YYNGEE. The CDR3 contains 16 residues. CDR3 amino acids: CASSVEPGGGTDTQYF. As DNA, the CDR3 is TGTGCCAGCAGCGTAGAACCAGGCGGGGGCACAGATACGCAGTATTTT.

The genes are TRBV27 and TRBJ1-5; D may be TRBD1 (5 bases). CDR3 length: 14 amino acids. CDR1 is MNHEY, CDR2 SMNVEV, per germline (reference sequence). The V end lost 5 bases, the J end lost 3 bases, and 11 bases lay between the germline ends. In DNA, the CDR3 is TGTGCCAGCAGTGTGCGGGACTCCAATCAGCCCCAGCATTTT. This translates into CASSVRDSNQPQHF.